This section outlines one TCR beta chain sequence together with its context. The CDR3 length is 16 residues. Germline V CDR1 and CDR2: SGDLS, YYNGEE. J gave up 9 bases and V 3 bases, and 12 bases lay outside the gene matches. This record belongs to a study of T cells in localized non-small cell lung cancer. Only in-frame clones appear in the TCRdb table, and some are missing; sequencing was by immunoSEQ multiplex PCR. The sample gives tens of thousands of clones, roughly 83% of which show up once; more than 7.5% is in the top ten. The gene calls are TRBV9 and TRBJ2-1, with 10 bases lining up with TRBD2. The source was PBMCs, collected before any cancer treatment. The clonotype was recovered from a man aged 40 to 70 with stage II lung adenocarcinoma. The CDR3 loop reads CASSAHPGLASSEQFF. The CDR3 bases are TGTGCCAGCAGCGCTCATCCGGGACTAGCGAGCTCTGAGCAGTTCTTC. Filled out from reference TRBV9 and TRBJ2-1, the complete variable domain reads DSGVTQTPKHLITATGQRVTLRCSPRSGDLSVYWYQQSLDQGLQFLIQYYNGEERAKGNILERFSAQQFPDLHSELNLSSLELGDSALYFCASSAHPGLASSEQFFGPGTRLTVL.